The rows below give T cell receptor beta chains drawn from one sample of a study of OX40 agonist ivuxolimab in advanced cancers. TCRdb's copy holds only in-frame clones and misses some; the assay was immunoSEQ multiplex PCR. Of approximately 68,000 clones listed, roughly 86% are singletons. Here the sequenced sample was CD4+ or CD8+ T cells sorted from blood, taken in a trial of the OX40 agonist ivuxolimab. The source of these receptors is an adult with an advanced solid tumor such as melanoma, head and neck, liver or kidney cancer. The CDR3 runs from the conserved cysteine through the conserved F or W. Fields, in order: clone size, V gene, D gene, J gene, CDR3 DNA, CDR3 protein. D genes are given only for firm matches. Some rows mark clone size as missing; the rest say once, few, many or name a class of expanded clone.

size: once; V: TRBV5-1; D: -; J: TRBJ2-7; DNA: TGCGCCAGCAGCTTGGCGGTAGGGGCCTACGAGCAGTACTTC; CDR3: CASSLAVGAYEQYF
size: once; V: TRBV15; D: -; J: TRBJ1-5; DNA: TGTGCCACCAGCGCCCGGGACAAGCAGAATCAGCCCCAGCATTTT; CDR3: CATSARDKQNQPQHF
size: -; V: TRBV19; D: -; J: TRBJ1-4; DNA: TGTGCCAGTAGTCGGACAGCAACTAATGAAAAACTGTTTTTT; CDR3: CASSRTATNEKLFF
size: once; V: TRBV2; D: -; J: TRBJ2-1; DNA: TGTGCCAGCAGTTTTCAGGGGGGCCATGAGCAGTTCTTC; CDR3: CASSFQGGHEQFF
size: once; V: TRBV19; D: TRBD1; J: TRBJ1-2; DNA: TGTGCCAGTATCCCATTGGGACAGAACTATGGCTACACCTTC; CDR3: CASIPLGQNYGYTF
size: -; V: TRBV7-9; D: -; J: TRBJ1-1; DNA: TGTGCCAGCACCGCGCATGGAGGTATGAACACTGAAGCTTTCTTT; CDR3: CASTAHGGMNTEAFF
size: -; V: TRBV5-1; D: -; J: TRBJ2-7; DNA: TGCGCCAGCAGCTCAAGGGGGGAGAACGAGCAGTACTTC; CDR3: CASSSRGENEQYF
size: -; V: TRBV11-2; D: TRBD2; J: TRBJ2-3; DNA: TGTGCCAGCAGCCTGACCGGGCGGGGGAGCACAGATACGCAGTATTTT; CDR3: CASSLTGRGSTDTQYF
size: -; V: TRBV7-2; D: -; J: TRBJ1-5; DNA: TGTGCCAGCAGCCCAGACCTAGGGTTGGGTCAGCCCCAGCATTTT; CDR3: CASSPDLGLGQPQHF
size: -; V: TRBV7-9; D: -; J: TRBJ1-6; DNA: TGTGCCAGCAGCGTACAGGGTAATTCACCCCTCCACTTT; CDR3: CASSVQGNSPLHF
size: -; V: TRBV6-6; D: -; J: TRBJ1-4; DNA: TGTGCCAGCAGTTATACCCAAGGGGTGGTTGAAAAACTGTTTTTT; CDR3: CASSYTQGVVEKLFF
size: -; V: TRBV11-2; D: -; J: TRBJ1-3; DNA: TGTGCCAGCAGCTTAGTAGACACCATATATTTT; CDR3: CASSLVDTIYF
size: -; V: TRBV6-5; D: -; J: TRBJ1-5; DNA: TGTGCCAGCAGCCCGGGTCCAGGCAATCAGCCCCAGCATTTT; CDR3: CASSPGPGNQPQHF
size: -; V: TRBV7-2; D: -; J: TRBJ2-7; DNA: TGTGCCAGCAGCTACAGGGACTCTACGGAGCAGTACTTC; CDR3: CASSYRDSTEQYF
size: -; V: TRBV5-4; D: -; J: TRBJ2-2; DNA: TGTGCCAGCAGCTTGTTCCGGGTGGGCACCGGGGAGCTGTTTTTT; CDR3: CASSLFRVGTGELFF
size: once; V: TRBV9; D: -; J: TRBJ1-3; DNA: TGTGCCAGCAGCGGCGGGGGCTCTGGAAACACCATATATTTT; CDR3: CASSGGGSGNTIYF
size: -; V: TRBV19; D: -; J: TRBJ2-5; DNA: TGTGCCAGTAGCCCCCCCTCAGAGACCCAGTACTTC; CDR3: CASSPPSETQYF